This section outlines one TCR beta chain sequence together with its context. Germline V gene data show CDR1 as SGHTA and CDR2 as FQGNSA. The CDR3 consists of 13 residues. Trimming pared 5 bases from V and 0 bases from J, leaving 5 bases between. The sample originates from a study of T cell changes during pregnancy in multiple sclerosis. Libraries were prepared by immunoSEQ multiplex PCR; TCRdb keeps only in-frame clonotypes and omits some of them. This sample has tens of thousands of clones; approximately 91% occur once, and the top ten carry approximately 1.4%. This sequence was found in a female donor with multiple sclerosis, enrolled in a pregnancy study. The chain uses TRBV7-2 and TRBJ1-5; D is uncertain. Source: peripheral blood, taken in the third trimester of pregnancy. CDR3 amino acids: CASSQYSNQPQHF. The CDR3 DNA is TGTGCCAGCAGCCAGTATAGCAATCAGCCCCAGCATTTT. The full variable domain, completed using reference TRBV7-2 and TRBJ1-5, is GAGVSQSPSNKVTEKGKDVELRCDPISGHTALYWYRQSLGQGLEFLIYFQGNSAPDKSGLPSDRFSAERTGGSVSTLTIQRTQQEDSAVYLCASSQYSNQPQHFGDGTRLSIL.